This note documents a single TCR beta chain sequence. No antigen is known for it. Per-base quality was not reported, and no clone a single base away is much larger than it. Including cysteine and phenylalanine, the CDR3 has 17 amino acids. This entry keeps only the CDR3 DNA: 51 bases, framed from base 1. Taken from the germline V gene, the CDR1 and CDR2 loops are MDHEN and SYDVKM. V has 2 bases trimmed and J has 6 bases trimmed; junction bases matching no gene number 8. The sample originates from a study of shared clonotypes between healthy human individuals (dated by TCRdb to 2018 to 2021). A note on the overall study: The cohort included three men and two women between 18 and 49 years of age. Libraries were prepared and TCR repertoires were sequenced by different laboratories using diverse techniques, in order to increase sequencing depth and limit assay-specific biases. Between about 0.8 and 9 billion PBMCs per donor were obtained by leukapheresis. To estimate repertoire size and how much clonotypes are shared between individuals, the study performed deep sequencing of blood TCR repertoires from 4 to 6 healthy adults.

The donors were healthy, HIV-negative adults who had no recently reported acute infections or vaccinations. All donors were Caucasian adults living in Nashville, Tennessee, USA. For unsorted samples, tens of millions of PBMCs were counted, and genomic DNA was extracted using the QIAamp DNA Blood Mini kit. After blood collection by leukapheresis, PBMCs were isolated using Ficoll-Histopaque density gradient centrifugation and then cryopreserved in the vapor phase of liquid nitrogen. Results the study describes overall, beyond this receptor: Sampling was restricted to blood, and TCR repertoires in tissue are likely to differ from TCR repertoires in blood. Based on pairwise subsampling, the degree of clonotype sharing among donors was expected to be affected by sequencing depth. The small number of donors limited the genetic and exposure-history diversity represented.

Using the deep immunoSEQ assay, TCR CDR3 regions were amplified from genomic DNA by multiplex PCR. Genomic DNA extracted from each cell subset was distributed evenly over all wells of several immunoSEQ 96-well plates, and each plate served as one replicate. For unsorted PBMC, roughly 300 ng of genomic DNA, equivalent to about 30,000 T cell genomes, went into each replicate PCR. Unsorted PBMC genomic DNA was sequenced across ten immunoSEQ deep assay plates. Purified libraries were measured with a Qubit 3.0 fluorometer, size-checked on a Bioanalyzer 2100, and measured again with the KAPA Library Quantification kit. Each immunoSEQ 96-well plate was sequenced on its own single-read 150-cycle Illumina NextSeq 550 flow cell. The original methods were these. Because only junctional sequences without quality scores were contained in the immunoSEQ output, filtering matching that applied to full-length reads could not be performed. Sequences were annotated with PyIR, a Python wrapper for IgBLAST v1.9, and V/J genes and CDR3 were assigned using IMGT germline references. Reads were removed for weak V/J assignments (E-value above 1e-6), missing CDR3, stop codons, out-of-frame junctions, or ambiguous translated residues. V3J clonotypes were defined as sequences sharing the same inferred V gene, J gene, and CDR3 amino acid sequence. Percentage overlap between repertoires was calculated by dividing the number of shared unique clonotypes by the size of the smaller repertoire. Richness of each repertoire was evaluated using RTK rarefaction, the Chao1 estimator, and Recon v2.1 estimates of unobserved clonotypes. This is the immuneACCESS table as TCRdb keeps it, with only in-frame sequences that have V and J called. A part of the clones is gone; compared with another copy, unresolved V genes explain less than half, and the rest is unexplained. Clone size and V and J calls were adopted from that table, with D and trimming inferred from the DNA. Here the sample has around 510,000 clones; around three quarters occur a single time. Jointly, the top ten make up around 11% of the sample.

The specimen sequenced was PBMCs. The chain is made from TRBV28 and TRBJ2-1, with 12 bases aligning to TRBD2. The TCR originated in a woman aged 40-49 years in good health. Some clones in this sample may be carry-over from other donors' samples. The CDR3: CASSLITGLAGLNEQFF. The DNA reads TGTGCCAGCAGTTTAATCACAGGACTAGCGGGACTCAATGAGCAGTTCTTC. Joined to the reference TRBV28 and TRBJ2-1 proteins, this CDR3 gives the full variable domain: DVKVTQSSRYLVKRTGEKVFLECVQDMDHENMFWYRQDPGLGLRLIYFSYDVKMKEKGDIPEGYSVSREKKERFSLILESASTNQTSMYLCASSLITGLAGLNEQFFGPGTRLTVL.